The 32 T cell receptor beta chains below all came from one sample that was sequenced in a study of T cell responses to AZD1222 COVID-19 vaccine. The protocol was immunoSEQ multiplex PCR, while the TCRdb copy is restricted to in-frame clones and leaves out a portion. The table records about 86,000 clones, roughly 88% of them present only once. The source material was peripheral blood, sampled on day 0 of MenACWY control vaccination. The receptors were gathered from an adult in good health.

V usage is TRBV18 and J usage is TRBJ1-5; no definite D call. The CDR3 extends over 17 amino acids. Trimming cost V 3 bases and J 0 bases, with 15 bases left between them. The germline CDR1 and CDR2 sequences are KGHSH and LQKENI. The CDR3 sequence is CASSPQEVGSSNQPQHF. CDR3 in DNA: TGTGCCAGCTCACCGCAGGAGGTGGGGAGTAGCAATCAGCCCCAGCATTTT.

The chain couples TRBV30 to TRBJ2-2, with TRBD2 matching over 12 bases. The length of the CDR3 is 20 residues. J lost 1 base, V lost 3 bases, and 15 bases had no gene match. Germline values: CDR1 GTSNPN, CDR2 SVGIG (reference sequence). The CDR3 loop reads CAWRVFLTSGGTRNTGELFF. The DNA of the CDR3 is TGTGCCTGGAGAGTTTTTTTGACTAGCGGGGGCACTCGGAACACCGGGGAGCTGTTTTTT.

The chain joins TRBV19 to TRBJ1-5; D perhaps matches TRBD1 (5 bases). Trimming shortened V by 2 bases and J by 4 bases, and 12 bases separated the two germline ends. This CDR3 has 15 residues. Germline V lookup: CDR1 LNHDA, CDR2 SQIVND (reference sequence). CDR3 sequence: CASSIWGIGNQPQHF. CDR3 nucleotide sequence: TGTGCCAGTAGTATATGGGGCATAGGAAATCAGCCCCAGCATTTT.

V gene TRBV4-1 combines with J gene TRBJ2-7, with D unclear. CDR3 length: 14 amino acids. V was trimmed by 0 bases and J by 0 bases, leaving 6 bases between them. The V gene's germline CDR1 is MGHRA and CDR2 YSYEKL. The CDR3 loop reads CASSQDRASYEQYF. In DNA, the CDR3 is TGCGCCAGCAGCCAAGATAGGGCCTCCTACGAGCAGTACTTC.

The V call is TRBV4-3, the J call TRBJ1-2, with 8 bases aligning to TRBD1. Germline V gene data show CDR1 as LGHNA and CDR2 as YSLEER. The J segment lost 4 bases and the V segment lost 0 bases, leaving 4 bases of the junction unmatched. The CDR3 has 15 residues. CDR3 DNA: TGCGCCAGCAGCCAAGAGACAGGGGTAGGCTATGGCTACACCTTC. Its protein product is CASSQETGVGYGYTF.

This chain connects TRBV7-9 to TRBJ2-7; 7 bases align to TRBD2. CDR3 length: 15 residues. The junction had 4 bases not matched to a gene; V was cut back by 0 bases and J by 2 bases. The germline V gene encodes CDR1 SEHNR and CDR2 FQNEAQ (reference sequence). The CDR3 sequence: CASSLASGVTYEQYF. In nucleotides, the CDR3 is TGTGCCAGCAGCTTAGCAAGCGGGGTAACCTACGAGCAGTACTTC.

CDR3 bases: TGTGCCAGCAGTTACTCGGGACTCCCAGGCGATGAGCAGTTCTTC. It codes for CASSYSGLPGDEQFF. The V and J genes are TRBV6-5 and TRBJ2-1; tentatively, D is TRBD2 (6 bases). The CDR3 totals 15 residues. CDR1 is MNHEY and CDR2 is SVGAGI in the germline V gene. The V and J ends lost 0 bases and 8 bases respectively, with 14 bases between them.

This chain connects TRBV2 to TRBJ1-2; 8 positions agree with TRBD1. In germline, CDR1 is SNHLY, CDR2 FYNNEI. The CDR3 has 13 residues. V lost 7 bases, J lost 6 bases, and 7 bases stayed unmatched. The CDR3, as DNA: TGTGCCAGCACCCTGACAGGGGTCAATGGCTACACCTTC. This encodes CASTLTGVNGYTF.

The chain couples TRBV5-1 to TRBJ2-3; D call uncertain. The germline V gene encodes CDR1 SGHRS and CDR2 YFSETQ. The ends were cut back, 0 bases at V and 0 bases at J, with 11 bases in the middle. This CDR3 contains 16 residues. The CDR3 loop is CASSLEGSSSTDTQYF. In nucleotides, the CDR3 is TGCGCCAGCAGCTTGGAAGGATCTTCTAGCACAGATACGCAGTATTTT.

This chain uses TRBV5-5 with TRBJ1-2; D gene uncertain. The germline V gene has CDR1 SGHKS and CDR2 YYEKEE (reference sequence). Trimming stripped 2 bases from V and 4 bases from J, with 9 bases between. The CDR3 is 13 amino acids. Here the CDR3 reads CASSLGPSYGYTF. The CDR3, as DNA: TGTGCCAGCAGCTTAGGCCCATCCTATGGCTACACCTTC.

V is TRBV30 and J is TRBJ1-1; no clear D gene. CDR3 size: 13 residues. V was trimmed by 0 bases and J by 1 base, leaving 6 bases between them. Germline CDR1 is GTSNPN and CDR2 is SVGIG (reference sequence). The DNA of the CDR3 is TGTGCCTGGAGTGTATCGGCGAACACTGAAGCTTTCTTT. It specifies CAWSVSANTEAFF.

The rearrangement uses TRBV7-2 and TRBJ2-5, with TRBD1 as a possible D gene (6 bases). Germline CDR1 SGHTA, CDR2 FQGNSA. CDR3 length: 13 amino acids. Trimming left V 5 bases short and J 5 bases short, with 12 bases between. The CDR3 sequence: CASSHPGEETQYF. CDR3 nucleotide sequence: TGTGCCAGCAGCCATCCAGGGGAGGAGACCCAGTACTTC.

CDR3 sequence (DNA): TGTGCCACCAGAGAAGTTGGCCGGGGCTACTCCTACAATGAGCAGTTCTTC. Residues: CATREVGRGYSYNEQFF. This chain uses TRBV15 with TRBJ2-1; D might be TRBD1 or TRBD2, each matching 5 bases. The CDR3 covers 17 residues. V was clipped by 6 bases and J by 0 bases, with 18 bases between them. CDR1 LNHNV and CDR2 YYDKDF come from the germline V gene (reference sequence).

V and J are TRBV11-3 and TRBJ1-1; D is undetermined. The CDR3 has 14 amino acids. Germline loops: CDR1 SGHNT, CDR2 YENEEA. Trimming shortened V by 1 base and J by 4 bases, and 10 bases separated the two germline ends. The CDR3 nucleotides read TGTGCCAGCAGCTTAGGAGGTCAGATCACTGAAGCTTTCTTT. Translating it yields CASSLGGQITEAFF.

J is TRBJ1-3 and V is TRBV18; tentatively, D is TRBD1 (5 bases). The V gene's germline CDR1 is KGHSH and CDR2 LQKENI. The length of the CDR3 is 15 residues. V lost 3 bases and J 2 bases, leaving 11 bases between the germline ends. CDR3 sequence reads: CASSPNVGAGNTIYF. CDR3 bases: TGTGCCAGCTCACCCAACGTGGGGGCTGGAAACACCATATATTTT.

The chain employs TRBV4-1 and TRBJ1-6; no reliable D call. Trimming cost V 0 bases and J 3 bases, with 9 bases left between them. The CDR3 loop spans 16 amino acids. CDR1 is MGHRA and CDR2 is YSYEKL in the germline V gene. CDR3 residues: CASSQDWAFYNSPLHF. CDR3 nucleotides: TGCGCCAGCAGCCAAGATTGGGCTTTCTATAATTCACCCCTCCACTTT.

The V and J genes are TRBV10-2 and TRBJ2-1; TRBD1 aligns across 10 bases. Germline V gives CDR1 WSHSY, CDR2 SAAADI. J gave up 3 bases and V 6 bases, and 8 bases lay outside the gene matches. This CDR3 has 16 amino acids. The CDR3 nucleotides are TGCGCCAGCAGGGACGACAGGGGGCGGTTCTACAATGAGCAGTTCTTC. Its translation: CASRDDRGRFYNEQFF.

The gene calls are TRBV4-3 and TRBJ1-4; D ambiguous. The CDR3 is 13 amino acids. Germline CDR1 reads LGHNA; CDR2 reads YSLEER. V lost 0 bases to trimming and J lost 7 bases, with 6 bases between them. The CDR3 loop reads CASSQDLREKLFF. Written as DNA, the CDR3 is TGCGCCAGCAGCCAAGATTTGCGTGAAAAACTGTTTTTT.

This chain connects TRBV12-3 or TRBV12-4 to TRBJ2-2; possibly TRBD1 or TRBD2 for D (5 bases each). CDR3 length: 13 residues. The chain's CDR3 is CASLGANTGELFF. The CDR3, as DNA: TGTGCGTCGTTGGGGGCGAACACCGGGGAGCTGTTTTTT.

The chain uses TRBV5-5 and TRBJ1-1, with D unresolved. The CDR3 sequence is 13 residues long. V dropped 4 bases and J dropped 11 bases, with 18 bases sitting between them. The germline gives CDR1 SGHKS, CDR2 YYEKEE (reference sequence). In nucleotides, the CDR3 is TGTGCCAGCAGCCGACCTGACACCGATCGGGCTTTCTTT. This translates into CASSRPDTDRAFF.

The table lists this clone with a few counts. The chain combines TRBV19 with TRBJ2-2; 8 positions match TRBD1. The CDR3 length is 15 residues. Per the germline V gene, CDR1 is LNHDA and CDR2 is SQIVND (reference sequence). Trimming cost V 9 bases and J 3 bases; bases outside gene matches: 9. CDR3 DNA: TGTGCCAGCGCATCCATACAGGGGGACACCGGGGAGCTGTTTTTT. Amino acid sequence: CASASIQGDTGELFF.

The V call is TRBV9, the J call TRBJ1-2; D remains ambiguous. The V end lost 1 base, the J end lost 3 bases, and 13 bases lay between the germline ends. In germline, CDR1 is SGDLS, CDR2 YYNGEE. The CDR3 is 15 residues long. CDR3 sequence: CASSVRTALDYGYTF. The CDR3 DNA reads TGTGCCAGCAGCGTAAGGACGGCCCTCGACTATGGCTACACCTTC.

This clone came up a few times. The genes are TRBV7-2 and TRBJ1-2, with D possibly being TRBD1 (5 bases). CDR3 length: 15 amino acids. V was trimmed by 5 bases and J by 0 bases, leaving 13 bases between them. Germline CDR1 and CDR2: SGHTA and FQGNSA. The chain's CDR3 is CASSPEGSTNYGYTF. In nucleotides, the CDR3 is TGTGCCAGCAGCCCGGAGGGGTCCACTAACTATGGCTACACCTTC.

The genes are TRBV20-1 and TRBJ2-7; D possibly corresponds to TRBD1 (5 bases). CDR1 is DFQATT, CDR2 SNEGSKA, per germline (reference sequence). CDR3 length: 15 residues. Deletions cut 3 bases from V and 2 bases from J, with 17 bases between. CDR3 amino acids: CSASRLGQGPYEQYF. The CDR3 DNA reads as TGCAGTGCTAGTCGGCTTGGACAAGGCCCCTACGAGCAGTACTTC.

This clone has a handful of counts. V gene TRBV6-2 or TRBV6-3 combines with J gene TRBJ2-5, with 12 nucleotides matching TRBD2. CDR1 MNHEY and CDR2 SVGEGT come from the germline V gene. The CDR3 is made up of 16 amino acids. The trim removed 6 bases at V and 3 bases at J, leaving 8 bases unmatched. DNA for the CDR3: TGTGCCAGCAGGCCTGGACTAGCGGGGAGGAAAGAGACCCAGTACTTC. This sequence encodes CASRPGLAGRKETQYF.

The rearrangement uses TRBV28 and TRBJ1-4, with D possibly being TRBD1 (6 bases). Germline CDR1 MDHEN, CDR2 SYDVKM. The V and J ends lost 3 bases and 6 bases respectively, with 11 bases between them. The CDR3 totals 14 residues. The CDR3 bases are TGTGCCAGCAGTTTGCAGGGGTCGGATGAAAAACTGTTTTTT. Amino acids: CASSLQGSDEKLFF.

The J gene is TRBJ1-4, the V gene TRBV5-1; D gene uncertain. Germline V CDR1 and CDR2: SGHRS, YFSETQ. The V end was cut by 2 bases, the J end by 12 bases, with 11 bases between. The CDR3 is made up of 12 amino acids. CDR3 sequence: CASSLNEKELFF. The DNA for the CDR3 is TGCGCCAGCAGCTTAAACGAGAAAGAACTGTTTTTT.

In regard to this clone: Other DNA sequences of this sample code for an identical CDR3. The rearrangement joins TRBV4-2 to TRBJ1-1, with TRBD1 matching over 8 bases. The CDR3 totals 13 residues. CDR1 is LGHNA and CDR2 is YNFKEQ in the germline V gene. Trimming took 4 bases from V and 4 from J; bases not matched to a gene: 2. The CDR3 here is CASSRTGSTEAFF. The CDR3 DNA reads TGTGCCAGCAGCCGGACAGGGAGCACTGAAGCTTTCTTT.

This clone was seen once. This sequence joins TRBV15 and TRBJ1-2; tentatively, D is TRBD1 (6 bases). The CDR3 extends over 13 amino acids. V was pared by 6 bases and J by 11 bases, with 19 bases between. The V gene's germline CDR1 is LNHNV and CDR2 YYDKDF (reference sequence). CDR3 in DNA: TGTGCCACCAGACTAAGGGGGGATACAGTGTACACCTTC. Translating gives CATRLRGDTVYTF.

V usage is TRBV19 and J usage is TRBJ1-1; 9 bases map to TRBD1. Trimming cost V 7 bases and J 4 bases; bases outside gene matches: 16. The CDR3 has 17 residues. Germline lookup yields CDR1 LNHDA and CDR2 SQIVND (reference sequence). The CDR3 region has the DNA TGTGCCAGTATCCCTCCCCCGGGACAGGGTCGGCGCACTGAAGCTTTCTTT. Translated, it gives CASIPPPGQGRRTEAFF.

This chain links TRBV5-1 with TRBJ2-7, with 10 bases lining up with TRBD1. With 6 bases clipped from V and 6 bases from J, the junction kept 12 bases outside the gene matches. Germline V lookup: CDR1 SGHRS, CDR2 YFSETQ. The CDR3 totals 15 residues. The CDR3, as DNA: TGCGCCAGCACCCTAGGCGGGACAGGGGTAGGCGAGCAGTACTTC. Translating gives CASTLGGTGVGEQYF.

DNA for the CDR3: TGTGCCAGATACAGCGATGGGCCTGGAAACACCATATATTTT. Translating it yields CARYSDGPGNTIYF. V usage is TRBV3-1 (or the pseudogene TRBV3-2) and J usage is TRBJ1-3; D remains unclear. V lost 9 bases and J 2 bases, leaving 14 bases between the germline ends. Germline V gene lookup returns CDR1 LGHDT and CDR2 YNNKEL (reference sequence). CDR3 length: 14 amino acids.